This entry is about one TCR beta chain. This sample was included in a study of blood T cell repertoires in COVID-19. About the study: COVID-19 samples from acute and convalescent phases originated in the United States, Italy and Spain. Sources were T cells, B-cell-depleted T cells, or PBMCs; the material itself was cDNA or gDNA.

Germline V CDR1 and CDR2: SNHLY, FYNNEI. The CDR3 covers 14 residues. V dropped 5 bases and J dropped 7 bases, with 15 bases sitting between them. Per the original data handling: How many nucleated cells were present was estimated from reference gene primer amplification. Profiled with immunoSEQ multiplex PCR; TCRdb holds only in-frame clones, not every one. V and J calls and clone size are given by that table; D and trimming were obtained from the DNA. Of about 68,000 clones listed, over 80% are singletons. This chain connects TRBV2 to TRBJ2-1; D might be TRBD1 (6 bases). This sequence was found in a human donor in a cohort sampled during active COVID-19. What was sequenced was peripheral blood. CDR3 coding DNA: TGTGCCAGCAGTATTGGACAGATCTCTAATGAGCAGTTCTTC. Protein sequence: CASSIGQISNEQFF.